The 29 T cell receptor beta chains given below trace back to one sample, sequenced in a study of blood T cell repertoires in COVID-19. Data came from immunoSEQ multiplex PCR; TCRdb stores just in-frame clones and leaves some out. Of fewer than 250,000 clones listed, around 82% were seen once; the top ten hold nearly 5%. What was sequenced was PBMCs or T cells enriched from blood (not recorded which). The receptors were gathered from a woman in her fifties or sixties who had been exposed to COVID-19.

This chain links TRBV15 with TRBJ1-2; D is undetermined. The germline gives CDR1 LNHNV, CDR2 YYDKDF (reference sequence). Trimming pared 3 bases from V and 1 base from J, leaving 9 bases between. There are 14 residues in the CDR3. CDR3 in DNA: TGTGCCACCAGCAGCGCGGGCTTTAACTATGGCTACACCTTC. Translating gives CATSSAGFNYGYTF.

The table lists this clone with a few counts. This chain joins TRBV7-2 and TRBJ2-5; the D gene is possibly TRBD2 (6 bases). V lost 1 base to trimming and J lost 4 bases, with 13 bases between them. The CDR3 contains 15 residues. CDR1 is SGHTA, CDR2 FQGNSA, per germline. The CDR3 spells CASSLDLGRAETQYF. The CDR3 DNA is TGTGCCAGCAGCTTAGATCTCGGGAGAGCAGAGACCCAGTACTTC.

The V gene is TRBV6-5, the J gene TRBJ1-2; D call uncertain. V lost 0 bases and J lost 1, with 9 bases in between. In germline, CDR1 is MNHEY, CDR2 SVGAGI. This CDR3 region has 15 residues. For the CDR3, the DNA is TGTGCCAGCAGTTACTCGGGCCGAAGTAACTATGGCTACACCTTC. Translating it yields CASSYSGRSNYGYTF.

This sequence joins TRBV21-1 and TRBJ2-1; the D call in the table, TRBD1, was not verified against the DNA. TRBV21-1 is shown as a pseudogene. The CDR3 consists of 18 residues. CDR3 residues: CASSKEKVGLFAPNEQFF. The DNA of the CDR3 is TGTGCCAGCAGCAAAGAGAAAGTGGGGCTATTTGCTCCCAATGAGCAGTTCTTC.

This clone has just a few counts. This sequence joins TRBV28 and TRBJ1-1; no clear D. The germline CDR1 and CDR2 sequences are MDHEN and SYDVKM. The CDR3 consists of 14 residues. V dropped 6 bases and J dropped 7 bases, with 18 bases sitting between them. Here the CDR3 DNA reads TGTGCCAGCAGCCCCGCAGGCGCCGACCTTGAAGCTTTCTTT. Encoded protein: CASSPAGADLEAFF.

This clone was detected once. This sequence joins TRBV11-2 and TRBJ2-1; D not resolved. CDR1 SGHAT and CDR2 FQNNGV come from the germline V gene. The CDR3 runs to 15 residues. Between the trimmed V and J ends, which lost 2 bases and 0 bases, there was a span of 8 bases. The DNA of the CDR3 is TGTGCCAGCAGCTTAAATCCGGGCTCCTACAATGAGCAGTTCTTC. This codes for CASSLNPGSYNEQFF.

This chain joins TRBV29-1 and TRBJ2-7, with D possibly matching TRBD1 (5 bases). The V and J ends lost 5 bases and 7 bases respectively, with 15 bases between them. Germline V gene lookup returns CDR1 SQVTM and CDR2 ANQGSEA. The length of the CDR3 is 12 residues. DNA for the CDR3: TGCAGCGTTTCAGACAGACCCTGGGAGCAGTACTTC. Translation: CSVSDRPWEQYF.

This clone was detected once. The chain is built from TRBV7-2 and TRBJ1-5; D possibly corresponds to TRBD1 (5 bases). CDR1 and CDR2 (germline): SGHTA, FQGNSA. The CDR3 covers 15 residues. Trimming took off 3 bases at V and 4 bases at J, with 13 bases between the two ends. The CDR3 region has the DNA TGTGCCAGCAGCTTGGAGAAGGGGAGGAATCAGCCCCAGCATTTT. It encodes CASSLEKGRNQPQHF.

The V gene is TRBV6-2 or TRBV6-3, the J gene TRBJ2-1, with TRBD1 matching over 8 bases. The V and J ends lost 6 bases and 3 bases, in that order; junction bases with no gene match: 7. Per the germline V gene, CDR1 is MNHEY and CDR2 is SVGEGT. The CDR3 runs to 15 residues. CDR3: CASSTRGQGYNEQFF. In nucleotides, the CDR3 is TGTGCCAGCAGCACCCGCGGACAGGGCTACAATGAGCAGTTCTTC.

The chain employs TRBV6-6 and TRBJ1-2, with D tentatively TRBD1 (5 bases). Between the trimmed V and J ends, which lost 2 bases and 6 bases, there was a span of 13 bases. Per germline, CDR1 MNHNY and CDR2 SVGAGI (reference sequence). The CDR3 sequence is 14 residues long. This CDR3 is CASSYRTTSNGYTF. CDR3 sequence (DNA): TGTGCCAGCAGTTACCGGACAACTTCCAATGGCTACACCTTC.

The gene calls are TRBV5-6 and TRBJ1-6, with a tentative D call TRBD1 (5 bases). Germline lookup yields CDR1 SGHDT and CDR2 YYEEEE. There are 14 residues in the CDR3. Trimming stripped 3 bases from V and 9 bases from J, with 13 bases between. In DNA form, the CDR3 reads TGTGCCAGCAGCTACGGCAGGGTTGGTTCACCCCTCCACTTT. This translates into CASSYGRVGSPLHF.

This clone appeared once. The chain combines TRBV27 with TRBJ1-5, with D possibly being TRBD1 (6 bases). Trimming left V 3 bases short and J 3 bases short, with 18 bases between. Germline values: CDR1 MNHEY, CDR2 SMNVEV (reference sequence). The CDR3 spans 17 residues. The CDR3 region is CASSLLYPGQFNQPQHF. CDR3 coding DNA: TGTGCCAGCAGTTTGCTTTACCCCGGACAGTTCAATCAGCCCCAGCATTTT.

This chain joins TRBV15 and TRBJ2-3; D unresolved. The germline V and J ends were trimmed by 1 base and 4 bases, with 9 bases remaining between them. The CDR3 has 14 residues. Germline CDR1 is LNHNV and CDR2 is YYDKDF (reference sequence). This chain's CDR3 is CATSRVLNSDTQYF. The CDR3 region has the DNA TGTGCCACCAGCAGAGTTCTAAACTCAGATACGCAGTATTTT.

The CDR3 nucleotides read TGTGCCAGCAAGTACCGACAGGGGAATTCACCCCTCCACTTT. Translation: CASKYRQGNSPLHF. J is TRBJ1-6 and V is TRBV2, with 8 bases fitting TRBD1. In germline, CDR1 is SNHLY, CDR2 FYNNEI. The CDR3 is 14 residues long. The ends lost 7 bases at V and 7 bases at J; junction bases unmatched: 6.

This clone turned up a few times. Other nucleotide sequences from this sample produce the same CDR3. The genes are TRBV2 and TRBJ1-2; D might be TRBD1 (5 bases). Germline CDR1 is SNHLY and CDR2 is FYNNEI. The CDR3 covers 11 residues. The V gene lost 4 bases and the J gene lost 7 bases, with 7 bases spanning the gap. The CDR3: CASSGGGGYTF. As DNA, the CDR3 is TGTGCCAGCAGTGGGGGGGGTGGCTACACCTTC.

The chain links TRBV28 to TRBJ1-1, with no clear D. V was shortened by 2 bases and J by 4 bases, with 11 bases between the two germline ends. The CDR3 is made up of 14 amino acids. Per germline, CDR1 MDHEN and CDR2 SYDVKM. The DNA of the CDR3 is TGTGCCAGCAGTTTACCCGGCCGACTCACTGAAGCTTTCTTT. Protein sequence: CASSLPGRLTEAFF.

The V call is TRBV3-1 (or the pseudogene TRBV3-2), the J call TRBJ2-5, with 7 bases aligning to TRBD1. CDR3 size: 14 residues. J was trimmed by 1 base and V by 6 bases; bases with no gene match: 5. Germline-derived CDR1 and CDR2 are LGHDT and YNNKEL (reference sequence). CDR3 residues: CASSLGTAQETQYF. In DNA form, the CDR3 reads TGTGCCAGCAGTCTCGGGACAGCCCAAGAGACCCAGTACTTC.

The chain couples TRBV20-1 to TRBJ1-6; no firm D call. The ends were cut back, 3 bases at V and 0 bases at J, with 12 bases in the middle. Germline assignment: CDR1 DFQATT and CDR2 SNEGSKA (reference sequence). The CDR3 totals 16 residues. Here the CDR3 DNA reads TGCAGTGCTAGTCCCTTACAGAGCTCCTATAATTCACCCCTCCACTTT. This encodes CSASPLQSSYNSPLHF.

This clone has just a few counts. The rearrangement joins TRBV12-3 or TRBV12-4 to TRBJ1-2, with D maybe TRBD1 (6 bases). This CDR3 is built from 13 residues. Between the trimmed V and J ends, which lost 5 bases and 8 bases, there was a span of 15 bases. The CDR3 DNA follows: TGTGCCAGCAGTAACACAGGGTCCGGGGGCTACACCTTC. Its protein product is CASSNTGSGGYTF.

The V call is TRBV7-9, the J call TRBJ1-6; tentative D call: TRBD1 (5 bases). The germline V gene has CDR1 SEHNR and CDR2 FQNEAQ (reference sequence). V lost 1 base and J lost 7, with 8 bases in between. There are 14 residues in the CDR3. As DNA, the CDR3 is TGTGCCAGCAGCTTAGGGGGGGGGAATTCACCCCTCCACTTT. It specifies CASSLGGGNSPLHF. The full variable domain, in which reference TRBV7-9 and TRBJ1-6 provide the parts outside the CDR3, is DTGVSQNPRHKITKRGQNVTFRCDPISEHNRLYWYRQTLGQGPEFLTYFQNEAQLEKSRLLSDRFSAERPKGSFSTLEIQRTEQGDSAMYLCASSLGGGNSPLHFGNGTRLTVT.

The genes are TRBV5-6 and TRBJ2-2; TRBD2 agrees at 9 bases. Losses at the gene ends were 0 bases for V and 3 bases for J; bases not matched to a gene: 6. The CDR3 is 17 residues long. Germline V gene sequence: CDR1 SGHDT, CDR2 YYEEEE. The CDR3 is CASSLALSGGYTGELFF. The DNA for the CDR3 is TGTGCCAGCAGCTTGGCCCTTAGCGGGGGCTACACCGGGGAGCTGTTTTTT.

The chain has TRBV5-6 and TRBJ1-2; D is ambiguous. V dropped 0 bases and J dropped 3 bases, with 12 bases sitting between them. This CDR3 comprises 15 residues. The germline gives CDR1 SGHDT, CDR2 YYEEEE. The CDR3 sequence is CASSLVEGADYGYTF. Here the CDR3 DNA reads TGTGCCAGCAGCTTGGTCGAGGGAGCGGACTATGGCTACACCTTC. The full variable domain, in which reference TRBV5-6 and TRBJ1-2 provide the parts outside the CDR3, is DAGVTQSPTHLIKTRGQQVTLRCSPKSGHDTVSWYQQALGQGPQFIFQYYEEEERQRGNFPDRFSGHQFPNYSSELNVNALLLGDSALYLCASSLVEGADYGYTFGSGTRLTVV.

V is TRBV13 and J is TRBJ2-7; D gene uncertain. The CDR3 spans 12 residues. V lost 5 bases and J 2 bases, leaving 7 bases between the germline ends. Germline loops: CDR1 PRHDT, CDR2 FYEKMQ (reference sequence). This CDR3 reads CASSKNTYEQYF. In DNA form, the CDR3 reads TGTGCCAGCAGCAAAAACACCTACGAGCAGTACTTC.

This chain uses TRBV5-1 with TRBJ1-6; D may be TRBD1 (6 bases). V lost 0 bases, J lost 9 bases, and 10 bases lay in between. The CDR3 spans 14 residues. The germline V gene encodes CDR1 SGHRS and CDR2 YFSETQ. The CDR3 protein is CASSLVQDSSPLHF. The CDR3 DNA reads as TGCGCCAGCAGCTTGGTGCAGGACAGTTCACCCCTCCACTTT.

J is TRBJ1-4 and V is TRBV19; D gene uncertain. V was trimmed by 3 bases and J by 5 bases, leaving 10 bases between them. The CDR3 length is 14 residues. Germline V gene sequence: CDR1 LNHDA, CDR2 SQIVND (reference sequence). CDR3 amino acids: CASSMITVNEKLFF. CDR3 sequence (DNA): TGTGCCAGTAGTATGATAACTGTAAATGAAAAACTGTTTTTT. Full variable domain (missing parts from reference TRBV19 and TRBJ1-4): DGGITQSPKYLFRKEGQNVTLSCEQNLNHDAMYWYRQDPGQGLRLIYYSQIVNDFQKGDIAEGYSVSREKKESFPLTVTSAQKNPTAFYLCASSMITVNEKLFFGSGTQLSVL.

The chain is built from TRBV5-5 and TRBJ2-1; a possible D gene is TRBD2 (6 bases). Trimming took 3 bases from V and 0 from J, leaving 10 bases between them. This CDR3 contains 15 residues. Germline V gives CDR1 SGHKS, CDR2 YYEKEE (reference sequence). CDR3 coding DNA: TGTGCCAGCAGCTCCTTAGCGGCCTCCTACAATGAGCAGTTCTTC. This encodes CASSSLAASYNEQFF.

The chain employs TRBV11-2 and TRBJ2-1; 8 bases map to TRBD2. Germline assignment: CDR1 SGHAT and CDR2 FQNNGV. The CDR3 totals 16 residues. The V and J ends lost 5 bases and 2 bases, in that order; junction bases with no gene match: 8. The chain's CDR3 is CASSRPGGGPYNEQFF. CDR3 sequence (DNA): TGTGCCAGCAGCCGGCCCGGGGGGGGACCCTACAATGAGCAGTTCTTC.

This clone was counted a single time. V is TRBV4-1 and J is TRBJ1-2; 10 nucleotides match TRBD1. The CDR3 consists of 15 residues. Germline CDR1 and CDR2: MGHRA and YSYEKL. The trim removed 4 bases at V and 4 bases at J, leaving 6 bases unmatched. CDR3 residues: CASSLYRDRGYGYTF. The CDR3 DNA is TGCGCCAGCAGCCTTTATCGGGACAGGGGCTATGGCTACACCTTC.

The V call is TRBV10-3, the J call TRBJ2-2, with a weak D call TRBD1 (5 bases). Trimming stripped 0 bases from V and 10 bases from J, with 12 bases between. This CDR3 spans 14 amino acids. Germline CDR1 is ENHRY and CDR2 is SYGVKD. The DNA of the CDR3 is TGTGCCATCAGTGAGTCCGCAGGGTTTCAGGAGCTGTTTTTT. This sequence encodes CAISESAGFQELFF.